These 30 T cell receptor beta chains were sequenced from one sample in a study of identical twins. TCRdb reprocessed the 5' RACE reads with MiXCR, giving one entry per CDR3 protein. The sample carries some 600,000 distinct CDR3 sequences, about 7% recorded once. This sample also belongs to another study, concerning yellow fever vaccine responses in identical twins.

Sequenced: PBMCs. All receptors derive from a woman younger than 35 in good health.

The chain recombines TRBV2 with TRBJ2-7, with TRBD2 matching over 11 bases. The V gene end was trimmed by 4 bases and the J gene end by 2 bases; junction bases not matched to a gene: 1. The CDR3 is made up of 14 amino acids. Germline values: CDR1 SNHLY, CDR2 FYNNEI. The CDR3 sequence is CASSASGGTYEQYF. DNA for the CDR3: TGTGCCAGCAGTGCTAGCGGGGGGACCTACGAGCAGTACTTC.

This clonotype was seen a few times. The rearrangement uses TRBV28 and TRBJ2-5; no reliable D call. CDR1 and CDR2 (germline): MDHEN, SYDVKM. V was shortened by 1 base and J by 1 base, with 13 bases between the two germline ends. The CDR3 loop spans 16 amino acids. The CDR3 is CASSLLGVVGQETQYF. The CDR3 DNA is TGTGCCAGCAGTTTATTGGGTGTGGTTGGCCAAGAGACCCAGTACTTC.

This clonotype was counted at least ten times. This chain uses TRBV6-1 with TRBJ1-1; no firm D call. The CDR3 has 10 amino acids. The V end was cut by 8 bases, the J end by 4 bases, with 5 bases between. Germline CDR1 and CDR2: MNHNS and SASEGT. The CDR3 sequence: CASLSTEAFF. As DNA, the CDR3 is TGTGCCAGCCTAAGCACTGAAGCTTTCTTT.

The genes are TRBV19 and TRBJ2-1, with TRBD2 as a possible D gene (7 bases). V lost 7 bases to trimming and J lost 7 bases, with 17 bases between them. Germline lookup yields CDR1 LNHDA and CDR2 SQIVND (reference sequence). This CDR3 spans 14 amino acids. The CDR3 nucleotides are TGTGCCAGTACCAACCGGCGGGGGCCTAATGAGCAGTTCTTC. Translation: CASTNRRGPNEQFF.

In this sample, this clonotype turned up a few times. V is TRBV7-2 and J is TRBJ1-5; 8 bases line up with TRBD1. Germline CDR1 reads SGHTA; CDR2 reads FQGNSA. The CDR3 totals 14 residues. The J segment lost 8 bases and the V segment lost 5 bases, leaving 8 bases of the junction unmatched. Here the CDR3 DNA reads TGTGCCAGCAGCCTAAGACAGGGGAGAGAGCCCCAGCATTTT. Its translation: CASSLRQGREPQHF.

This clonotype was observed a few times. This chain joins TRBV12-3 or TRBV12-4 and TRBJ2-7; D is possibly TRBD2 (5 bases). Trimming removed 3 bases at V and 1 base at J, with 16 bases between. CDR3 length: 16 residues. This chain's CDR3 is CASSFPLSGSSYEQYF. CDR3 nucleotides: TGTGCCAGCAGTTTCCCCCTCTCGGGGAGTTCCTACGAGCAGTACTTC.

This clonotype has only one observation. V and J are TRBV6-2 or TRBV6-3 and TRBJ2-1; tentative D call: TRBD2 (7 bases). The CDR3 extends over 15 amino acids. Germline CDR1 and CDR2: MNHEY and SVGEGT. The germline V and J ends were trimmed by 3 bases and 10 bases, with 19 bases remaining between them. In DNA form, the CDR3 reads TGTGCCAGCAGTTATGGGCGGGGGCCCCTGGGCGAGCAGTTCTTC. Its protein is CASSYGRGPLGEQFF.

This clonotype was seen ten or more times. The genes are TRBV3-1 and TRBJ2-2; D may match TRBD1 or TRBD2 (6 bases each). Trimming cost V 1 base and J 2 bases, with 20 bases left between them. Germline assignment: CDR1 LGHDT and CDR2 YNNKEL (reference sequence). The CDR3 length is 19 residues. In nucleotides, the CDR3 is TGTGCCAGCAGCCAAGTCAGGGGCGGGGACCGACTAAACACCGGGGAGCTGTTTTTT. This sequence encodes CASSQVRGGDRLNTGELFF.

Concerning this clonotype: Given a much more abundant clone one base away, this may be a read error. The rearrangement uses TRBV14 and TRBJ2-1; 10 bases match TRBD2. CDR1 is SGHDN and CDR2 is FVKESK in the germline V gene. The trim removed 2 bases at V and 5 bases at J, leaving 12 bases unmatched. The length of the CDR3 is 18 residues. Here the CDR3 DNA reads TGTGCCAGCAGCCAATCCCCTAGCGGGGGACGACTTCACAATGAGCAGTTCTTC. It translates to CASSQSPSGGRLHNEQFF.

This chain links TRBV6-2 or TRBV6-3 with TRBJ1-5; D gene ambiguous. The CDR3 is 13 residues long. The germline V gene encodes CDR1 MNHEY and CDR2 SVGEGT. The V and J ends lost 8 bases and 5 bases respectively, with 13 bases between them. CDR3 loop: CASPPESDQPQHF. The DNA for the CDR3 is TGTGCCAGCCCTCCGGAGTCGGATCAGCCCCAGCATTTT.

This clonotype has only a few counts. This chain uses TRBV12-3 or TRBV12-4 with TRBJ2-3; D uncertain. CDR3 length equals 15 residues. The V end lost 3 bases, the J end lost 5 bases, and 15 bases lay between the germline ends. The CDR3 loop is CASSFIGTARDTQYF. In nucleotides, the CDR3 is TGTGCCAGCAGTTTTATAGGTACCGCCAGAGATACGCAGTATTTT.

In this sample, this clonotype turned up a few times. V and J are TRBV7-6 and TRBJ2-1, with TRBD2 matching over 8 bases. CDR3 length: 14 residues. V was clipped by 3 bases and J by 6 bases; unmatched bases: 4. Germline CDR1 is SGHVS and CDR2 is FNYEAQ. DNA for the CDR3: TGTGCCAGCAGCTTGGTACGGGAGGGCAATGAGCAGTTCTTC. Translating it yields CASSLVREGNEQFF.

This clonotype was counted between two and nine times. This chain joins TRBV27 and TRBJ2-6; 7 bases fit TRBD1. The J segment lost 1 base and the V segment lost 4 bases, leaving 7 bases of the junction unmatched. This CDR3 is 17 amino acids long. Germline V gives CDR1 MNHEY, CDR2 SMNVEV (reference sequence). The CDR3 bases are TGTGCCAGCAGTTCGAAACAGGGGCCTTCTGGGGCCAACGTCCTGACTTTC. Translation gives CASSSKQGPSGANVLTF.

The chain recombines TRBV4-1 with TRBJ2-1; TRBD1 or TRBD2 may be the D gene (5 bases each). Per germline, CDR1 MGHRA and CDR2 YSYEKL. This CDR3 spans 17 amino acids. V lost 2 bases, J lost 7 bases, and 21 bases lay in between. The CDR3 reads CASSQIPGTRARNEQFF. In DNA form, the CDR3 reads TGCGCCAGCAGCCAAATTCCAGGGACCAGGGCGAGAAATGAGCAGTTCTTC.

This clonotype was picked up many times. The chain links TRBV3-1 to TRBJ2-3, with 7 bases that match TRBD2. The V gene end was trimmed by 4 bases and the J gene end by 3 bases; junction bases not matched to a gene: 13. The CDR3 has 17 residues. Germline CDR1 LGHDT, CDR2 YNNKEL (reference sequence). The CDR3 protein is CASSPRLRELATDTQYF. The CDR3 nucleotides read TGTGCCAGCAGCCCTCGTTTGCGGGAGCTGGCAACAGATACGCAGTATTTT.

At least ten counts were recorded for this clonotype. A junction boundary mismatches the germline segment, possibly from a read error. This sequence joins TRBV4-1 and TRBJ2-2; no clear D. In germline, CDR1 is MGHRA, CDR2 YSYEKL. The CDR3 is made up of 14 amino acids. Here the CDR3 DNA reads TGCGCCAGCAGGCAAGCTGTGAACACCGGGGAGCTGTTTTTT. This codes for CASRQAVNTGELFF.

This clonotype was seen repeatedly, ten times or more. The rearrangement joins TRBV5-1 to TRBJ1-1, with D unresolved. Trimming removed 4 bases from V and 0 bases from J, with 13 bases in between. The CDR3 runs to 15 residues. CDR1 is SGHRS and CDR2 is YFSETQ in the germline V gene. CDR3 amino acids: CASSGRTQMNTEAFF. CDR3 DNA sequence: TGCGCCAGCAGCGGGCGGACCCAAATGAACACTGAAGCTTTCTTT.

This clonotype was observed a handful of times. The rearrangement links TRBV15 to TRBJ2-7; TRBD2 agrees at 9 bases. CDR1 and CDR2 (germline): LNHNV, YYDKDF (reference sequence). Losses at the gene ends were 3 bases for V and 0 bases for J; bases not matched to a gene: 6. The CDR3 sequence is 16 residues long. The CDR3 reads CATSSVRLADSYEQYF. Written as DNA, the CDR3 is TGTGCCACCAGCAGTGTAAGACTAGCGGACTCCTACGAGCAGTACTTC.

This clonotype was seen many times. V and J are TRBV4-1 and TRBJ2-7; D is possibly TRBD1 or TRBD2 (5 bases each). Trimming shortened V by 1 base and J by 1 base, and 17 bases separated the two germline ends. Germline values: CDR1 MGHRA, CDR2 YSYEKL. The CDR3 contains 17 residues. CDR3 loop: CASSQVSWDPESYEQYV. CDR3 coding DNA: TGCGCCAGCAGCCAAGTATCGTGGGACCCGGAATCCTACGAGCAGTACGTC.

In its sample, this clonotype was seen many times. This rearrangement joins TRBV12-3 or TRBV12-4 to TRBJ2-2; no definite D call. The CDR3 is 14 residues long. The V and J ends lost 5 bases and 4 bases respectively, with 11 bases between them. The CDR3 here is CASSLLSGTGELFF. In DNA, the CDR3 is TGTGCCAGCAGTCTTCTGAGTGGCACCGGGGAGCTGTTTTTT.

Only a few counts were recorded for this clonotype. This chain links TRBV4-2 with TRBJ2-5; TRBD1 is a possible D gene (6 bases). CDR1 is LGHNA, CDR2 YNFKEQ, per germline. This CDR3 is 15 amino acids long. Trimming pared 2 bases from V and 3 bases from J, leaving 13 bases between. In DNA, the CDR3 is TGTGCCAGCAGCCAACAAGGGGGAGAAAAAGAGACCCAGTACTTC. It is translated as CASSQQGGEKETQYF.

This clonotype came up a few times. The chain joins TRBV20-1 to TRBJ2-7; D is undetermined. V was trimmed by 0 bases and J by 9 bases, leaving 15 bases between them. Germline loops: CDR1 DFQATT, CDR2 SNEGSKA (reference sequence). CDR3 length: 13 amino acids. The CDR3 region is CSARDPSLTGQYF. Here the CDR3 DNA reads TGCAGTGCTAGAGACCCATCTCTGACCGGGCAGTACTTC.

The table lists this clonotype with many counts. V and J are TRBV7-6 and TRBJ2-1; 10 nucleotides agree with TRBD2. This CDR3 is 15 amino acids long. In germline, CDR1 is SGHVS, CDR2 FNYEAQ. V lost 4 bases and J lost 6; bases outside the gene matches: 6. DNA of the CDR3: TGTGCCAGCAGCTCTACTAGCGGGATGATCAATGAGCAGTTCTTC. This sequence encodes CASSSTSGMINEQFF.

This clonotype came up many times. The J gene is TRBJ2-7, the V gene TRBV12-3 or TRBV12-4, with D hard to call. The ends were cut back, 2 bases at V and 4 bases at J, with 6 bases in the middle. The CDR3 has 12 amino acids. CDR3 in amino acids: CASSLSLYEQYF. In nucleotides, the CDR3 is TGTGCCAGCAGTTTATCCCTATACGAGCAGTACTTC.

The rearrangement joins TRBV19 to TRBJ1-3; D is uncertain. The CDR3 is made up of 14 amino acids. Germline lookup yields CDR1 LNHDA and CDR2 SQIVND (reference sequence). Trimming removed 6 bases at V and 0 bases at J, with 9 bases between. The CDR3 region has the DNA TGTGCCAGTAGCACGGTGAGCTCTGGAAACACCATATATTTT. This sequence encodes CASSTVSSGNTIYF.

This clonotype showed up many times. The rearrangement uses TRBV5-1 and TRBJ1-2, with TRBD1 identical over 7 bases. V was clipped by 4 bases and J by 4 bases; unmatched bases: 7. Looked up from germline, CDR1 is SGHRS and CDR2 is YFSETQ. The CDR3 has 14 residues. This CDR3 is CASSQGQNIYGYTF. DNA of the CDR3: TGCGCCAGCAGCCAGGGACAGAATATCTATGGCTACACCTTC.

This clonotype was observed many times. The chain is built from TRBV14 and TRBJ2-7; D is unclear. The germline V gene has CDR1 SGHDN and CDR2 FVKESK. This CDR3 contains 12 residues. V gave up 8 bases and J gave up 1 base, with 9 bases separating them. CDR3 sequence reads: CASGSSSYEQYF. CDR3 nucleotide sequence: TGTGCCAGCGGAAGTAGTTCCTACGAGCAGTACTTC.

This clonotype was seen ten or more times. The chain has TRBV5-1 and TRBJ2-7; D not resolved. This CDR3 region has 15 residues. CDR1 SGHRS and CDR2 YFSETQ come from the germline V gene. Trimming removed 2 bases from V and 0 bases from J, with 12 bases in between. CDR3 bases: TGCGCCAGCAGCTTCTGGCGGACCCACTCCTACGAGCAGTACGTC. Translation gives CASSFWRTHSYEQYV.

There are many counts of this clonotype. CDR3 DNA sequence: TGCGCCAGCAGCTTGGTCGGGGACAGTAAAGGGGGCTACAGGACTGAAGCTTTCTTT. This codes for CASSLVGDSKGGYRTEAFF. The gene calls are TRBV5-1 and TRBJ1-1, with TRBD1 matching over 7 bases. The CDR3 is 19 residues long. The V segment lost 0 bases and the J segment 5 bases; nucleotides outside the gene matches: 19. Germline V gene data show CDR1 as SGHRS and CDR2 as YFSETQ.

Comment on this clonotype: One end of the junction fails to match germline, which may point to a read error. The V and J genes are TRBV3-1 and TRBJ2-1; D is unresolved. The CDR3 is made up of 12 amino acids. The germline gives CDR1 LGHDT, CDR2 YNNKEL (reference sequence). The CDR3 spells CASCQGYNEQFF. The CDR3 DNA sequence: TGTGCCAGCTGCCAAGGCTACAATGAGCAGTTCTTC.